The 20 T cell receptor beta chains presented below share a single source sample, sequenced in a study of Ad26.COV2.S vaccination and SARS-CoV-2 variants (dated by TCRdb to the early 2020s). The library came from the immunoSEQ multiplex PCR assay. TCRdb took this table from immuneACCESS and kept in-frame rearrangements with V and J called. Such tables lack part of the clones; where checked against another copy, unresolved V genes explain under half of the gap, and the rest is unexplained. Across this sample there are hundreds of thousands of clones, with around 87% seen only once. Approximately 3.3% of the sample is held by the ten biggest clonotypes. Taken with the paper, the label for treatment or condition translates to: 15 to 20 received Ad26.COV2.S at low or high dose, single or two shots; a few received placebo; per-sample allocation not given. Repertoires of vaccine and placebo recipients were sequenced from samples collected on day 63 after the first injection.

The source was peripheral blood, collected in a trial of Ad26.COV2.S vaccine versus placebo. The origin of the receptors is a person aged 18-60 years who received the Ad26.COV2.S COVID-19 vaccine or a placebo.

This chain uses TRBV5-6 with TRBJ1-6, with TRBD1 identical over 9 bases. Germline values: CDR1 SGHDT, CDR2 YYEEEE. The V gene end was trimmed by 0 bases and the J gene end by 7 bases; junction bases not matched to a gene: 5. The CDR3 contains 16 residues. In DNA form, the CDR3 reads TGTGCCAGCAGCTTGGGCGACAGGGGGTCCAATTCACCCCTCCACTTT. Amino acid sequence: CASSLGDRGSNSPLHF.

The chain joins TRBV30 to TRBJ1-6; D unclear. This CDR3 is built from 16 residues. Trimming shortened V by 1 base and J by 10 bases, and 20 bases separated the two germline ends. Per germline, CDR1 GTSNPN and CDR2 SVGIG (reference sequence). CDR3 loop: CAWSESKAFKWSPLHF. CDR3 nucleotides: TGTGCCTGGAGTGAAAGCAAGGCCTTTAAATGGTCACCCCTCCACTTT.

This clone was seen only once. The chain employs TRBV12-3 or TRBV12-4 and TRBJ1-2, with D unclear. This CDR3 contains 12 residues. Trimming cost V 3 bases and J 5 bases, with 7 bases left between them. The CDR3: CASSLENYGYTF. CDR3 nucleotides: TGTGCCAGCAGTTTGGAAAATTATGGCTACACCTTC.

J is TRBJ2-5 and V is TRBV19, with 10 bases identical to TRBD2. The CDR3 length is 14 residues. CDR1 LNHDA and CDR2 SQIVND come from the germline V gene (reference sequence). V gave up 7 bases and J gave up 4 bases; unmatched junction bases: 6. The CDR3 coding sequence is TGTGCCAGTATGAGCGGGAGGGCCAGAGAGACCCAGTACTTC. This sequence encodes CASMSGRARETQYF.

This clone was detected a few times. The chain joins TRBV3-1 (or the pseudogene TRBV3-2) to TRBJ2-2, with 11 bases lining up with TRBD2. This CDR3 contains 16 residues. V was pared by 4 bases and J by 6 bases, with 7 bases of the junction left unmatched. Germline CDR1 reads LGHDT; CDR2 reads YNNKEL (reference sequence). CDR3 in DNA: TGTGCCAGCAGCCTCTCTAGCGGGAGGATCCCCGGGGAGCTGTTTTTT. It yields the protein CASSLSSGRIPGELFF.

The J gene is TRBJ1-2, the V gene TRBV2, with 7 nucleotides matching TRBD1. With V trimmed by 9 bases and J by 6 bases, 10 bases remained unmatched. The CDR3 contains 13 residues. Germline V lookup: CDR1 SNHLY, CDR2 FYNNEI. The CDR3 here is CASNRGGYDGYTF. CDR3 nucleotides: TGTGCCAGTAACAGGGGCGGATATGATGGCTACACCTTC.

Concerning this clone itself: Other DNA sequences in the sample encode the same CDR3. V gene TRBV9 combines with J gene TRBJ2-3; D is uncertain. The germline V and J ends were trimmed by 0 bases and 5 bases, with 4 bases remaining between them. The CDR3 is 12 amino acids. Per germline, CDR1 SGDLS and CDR2 YYNGEE. CDR3 amino acids: CASSVALDTQYF. CDR3 bases: TGTGCCAGCAGCGTAGCCTTAGATACGCAGTATTTT.

This chain uses TRBV7-2 with TRBJ2-3; 10 bases are a match to TRBD2. Trimming cost V 2 bases and J 5 bases; bases outside gene matches: 4. The CDR3 is 15 amino acids. The germline gives CDR1 SGHTA, CDR2 FQGNSA. The DNA of the CDR3 is TGTGCCAGCAGCTTAATAGCGGGGGGCGGAGATACGCAGTATTTT. Translating gives CASSLIAGGGDTQYF.

Turning to this clone: The same CDR3 is also encoded by other DNA sequences in this sample. The chain joins TRBV7-9 to TRBJ1-1; 7 nucleotides line up with TRBD1. The CDR3 is made up of 14 amino acids. Germline lookup yields CDR1 SEHNR and CDR2 FQNEAQ (reference sequence). With V trimmed by 5 bases and J by 1 base, 4 bases remained unmatched. Here the CDR3 reads CASSPRTGNTEAFF. The CDR3 DNA reads TGTGCCAGCAGCCCGAGGACAGGGAACACTGAAGCTTTCTTT.

The gene calls are TRBV5-5 and TRBJ2-7; 8 bases fit TRBD1. CDR1 is SGHKS and CDR2 is YYEKEE in the germline V gene (reference sequence). This CDR3 is built from 15 residues. The ends lost 4 bases at V and 2 bases at J; junction bases unmatched: 8. CDR3 region: CASSNGQGITYEQYF. As DNA, the CDR3 is TGTGCCAGCAGCAACGGACAGGGTATTACCTACGAGCAGTACTTC.

The rearrangement joins TRBV7-8 to TRBJ1-2, with 9 bases that match TRBD1. CDR3 length: 13 amino acids. Germline V gene lookup returns CDR1 SGHVS and CDR2 FQNEAQ. V trimming: 5 bases; J trimming: 8 bases; junction bases outside the gene matches: 6. CDR3 sequence reads: CASSGTGGGGYTF. The CDR3 DNA reads TGTGCCAGCAGCGGTACAGGGGGCGGGGGCTACACCTTC.

The chain carries TRBV12-3 or TRBV12-4 and TRBJ2-5; D gene ambiguous. V was shortened by 5 bases and J by 7 bases, with 8 bases between the two germline ends. The CDR3 has 11 amino acids. CDR3 bases: TGTGCCAGCAGTCTAAGAGGGACCCAGTACTTC. Residues: CASSLRGTQYF.

V gene TRBV20-1 combines with J gene TRBJ1-2; D ambiguous. The CDR3 has 18 residues. Looked up from germline, CDR1 is DFQATT and CDR2 is SNEGSKA (reference sequence). V lost 3 bases, J lost 0 bases, and 23 bases lay in between. The CDR3 DNA reads TGCAGTGCTAGTCCCCCAACCGGTACGGCGGGAGCTAACTATGGCTACACCTTC. Its translation: CSASPPTGTAGANYGYTF.

The J gene is TRBJ1-2, the V gene TRBV7-8, with a tentative D call TRBD1 (5 bases). The CDR3 length is 16 residues. Trimming stripped 2 bases from V and 0 bases from J, with 13 bases between. The germline CDR1 and CDR2 sequences are SGHVS and FQNEAQ. In nucleotides, the CDR3 is TGTGCCAGCAGCTTAATTGGAACAGGAGCTAACTATGGCTACACCTTC. Amino acid sequence: CASSLIGTGANYGYTF.

This sequence joins TRBV11-2 and TRBJ2-7; D remains ambiguous. The germline V gene encodes CDR1 SGHAT and CDR2 FQNNGV. CDR3 length: 15 residues. The V gene lost 2 bases and the J gene lost 0 bases, with 11 bases spanning the gap. Here the CDR3 reads CASSLFGISSYEQYF. CDR3 nucleotide sequence: TGTGCCAGCAGCTTATTCGGCATTTCCTCCTACGAGCAGTACTTC.

The V and J genes are TRBV9 and TRBJ2-7; D is possibly TRBD2 (6 bases). The V gene lost 3 bases and the J gene lost 7 bases, with 11 bases spanning the gap. This CDR3 contains 12 residues. Germline CDR1 and CDR2: SGDLS and YYNGEE. The CDR3 loop is CASSAGELEQYF. CDR3 nucleotide sequence: TGTGCCAGCAGCGCGGGGGAATTGGAGCAGTACTTC.

V usage is TRBV7-8 and J usage is TRBJ2-7; 12 bases line up with TRBD2. CDR1 SGHVS and CDR2 FQNEAQ come from the germline V gene. J was trimmed by 7 bases and V by 3 bases; bases with no gene match: 10. The CDR3 sequence is 16 residues long. CDR3 DNA: TGTGCCAGCAGCTTGGACGAAGGACTAGCGGGACGAGAGCAGTACTTC. Translating it yields CASSLDEGLAGREQYF.

This chain connects TRBV9 to TRBJ1-6, with D possibly TRBD1 on 6 matching bases. There are 15 residues in the CDR3. Germline V gene data show CDR1 as SGDLS and CDR2 as YYNGEE. Trimming removed 5 bases at V and 4 bases at J, with 13 bases between. CDR3 DNA sequence: TGTGCCAGCAGTAGAAGACAGGCTTATAATTCACCCCTCCACTTT. This sequence encodes CASSRRQAYNSPLHF.

This clone was counted between two and nine times. J is TRBJ2-4 and V is TRBV7-9; 7 bases align to TRBD1. The germline gives CDR1 SEHNR, CDR2 FQNEAQ (reference sequence). This CDR3 has 14 amino acids. After removal of 5 bases from V and 6 bases from J, the junction contained 7 bases not matched to a gene. CDR3 in amino acids: CASSRGGAGNIQYF. The CDR3 bases are TGTGCCAGCAGCCGAGGGGGCGCGGGAAACATTCAGTACTTC.

The genes are TRBV19 and TRBJ1-1; 7 nucleotides align to TRBD1. The CDR3 runs 13 residues. Per the germline V gene, CDR1 is LNHDA and CDR2 is SQIVND (reference sequence). V lost 6 bases and J lost 6; bases outside the gene matches: 7. The CDR3 sequence is CASSPQGESEAFF. Here the CDR3 DNA reads TGTGCCAGTAGCCCCCAGGGGGAATCTGAAGCTTTCTTT.